A selection of T cell receptor beta chains follows, all from one sample in a study of vaccination and CD4 T cells after COVID-19. Using its own MiXCR run on the PCR reads, TCRdb lists one record per CDR3 protein. The table lists some 29,000 distinct CDR3 sequences, about 54% of them singletons. This specimen consisted of CD4+ T cells from blood, obtained about 7 months after SARS-CoV-2 vaccination. The receptors were sampled from a human donor who had recovered from COVID-19. The CDR3 runs from the conserved cysteine through the conserved F or W. D genes are given only for firm matches. Size values are once, few and many counts, or a class for expanded clones, and some rows have none.

j_call: TRBJ2-1; d_call: NA; clone_size: NA; v_call: TRBV6-1; cdr3_nt: TGTGCCAGCAGACCCCGCCGGGACTCGGCATACAATGAGCAGTTCTTC; cdr3_aa: CASRPRRDSAYNEQFF
j_call: TRBJ2-3; d_call: NA; clone_size: NA; v_call: TRBV5-4; cdr3_nt: TGTGCCAGCAGCTTTACGGAAAGCACAGATACGCAGTATTTT; cdr3_aa: CASSFTESTDTQYF
j_call: TRBJ2-7; d_call: TRBD2; clone_size: few; v_call: TRBV24-1; cdr3_nt: TGTGCCACCAGAGGACTAGCACCCTACGAGCAGTACTTC; cdr3_aa: CATRGLAPYEQYF
j_call: TRBJ2-1; d_call: NA; clone_size: few; v_call: TRBV15; cdr3_nt: TGTGCCACCAAAGACCCGCGATCCTACAATGAGCAGTTCTTC; cdr3_aa: CATKDPRSYNEQFF
j_call: TRBJ2-7; d_call: TRBD1; clone_size: NA; v_call: TRBV25-1; cdr3_nt: TGTGCCAGCAGTGAAAATGCGACAGGGGGCGAGCAGTACTTC; cdr3_aa: CASSENATGGEQYF
j_call: TRBJ1-5; d_call: NA; clone_size: NA; v_call: TRBV28; cdr3_nt: TGTGCCAGCGGGGGAGGTCTCGGGGGCAATCAGCCCCAGCATTTT; cdr3_aa: CASGGGLGGNQPQHF
j_call: TRBJ2-5; d_call: NA; clone_size: NA; v_call: TRBV20-1; cdr3_nt: TGCAGTGCCGAGAGGGACCCCGCTTCATGGACCCAGTACTTC; cdr3_aa: CSAERDPASWTQYF
j_call: TRBJ2-2; d_call: NA; clone_size: NA; v_call: TRBV7-3; cdr3_nt: TGTGCCAGCAGTTCCGGGCCATCCACCGGGGAGCTGTTTTTT; cdr3_aa: CASSSGPSTGELFF
j_call: TRBJ1-5; d_call: TRBD1; clone_size: few; v_call: TRBV19; cdr3_nt: TGTGCCAGTAGTGCGACAGGGGGTAGCAATCAGCCCCAGCATTTT; cdr3_aa: CASSATGGSNQPQHF
j_call: TRBJ1-2; d_call: NA; clone_size: few; v_call: TRBV6-1; cdr3_nt: TGTGCCAGCAGTCCCACCGGGACCCCAGCGTGGAGCTTC; cdr3_aa: CASSPTGTPAWSF
j_call: TRBJ2-6; d_call: NA; clone_size: NA; v_call: TRBV19; cdr3_nt: TGTGCCAGTAGTAACCCCCCTGGCCGGCTGAGCTCTGGGGCCAACGTCCTGACTTTC; cdr3_aa: CASSNPPGRLSSGANVLTF
j_call: TRBJ2-7; d_call: TRBD1; clone_size: NA; v_call: TRBV6-2/TRBV6-3; cdr3_nt: TGTGCCAGCACCAGACAGGGGGTTACGTCCTACGAGCAGTACTTC; cdr3_aa: CASTRQGVTSYEQYF
j_call: TRBJ2-5; d_call: NA; clone_size: NA; v_call: TRBV2; cdr3_nt: TGTGCCAGCGTACAGGGTACCCAGTACTTC; cdr3_aa: CASVQGTQYF
j_call: TRBJ2-1; d_call: NA; clone_size: NA; v_call: TRBV7-9; cdr3_nt: TGTGCCAGCAGCCCCAGAGTAGGGGGGAGCTCCTACAATGAGCAGTTCTTC; cdr3_aa: CASSPRVGGSSYNEQFF
j_call: TRBJ2-3; d_call: TRBD2; clone_size: NA; v_call: TRBV12-3/TRBV12-4; cdr3_nt: TGTGCCAGCAGTTTAGCGAGCGGGAGGGCAACAGATACGCAGTATTTT; cdr3_aa: CASSLASGRATDTQYF
j_call: TRBJ2-7; d_call: NA; clone_size: few; v_call: TRBV7-6; cdr3_nt: TGTGCCAGCAGCGCAAGAAACGAGCAGTACTTC; cdr3_aa: CASSARNEQYF
j_call: TRBJ2-3; d_call: NA; clone_size: NA; v_call: TRBV7-3; cdr3_nt: TGTGCCAGCAGCCCTCAAACAGGGGGGGGATCCACAGATACGCAGTATTTT; cdr3_aa: CASSPQTGGGSTDTQYF
j_call: TRBJ2-5; d_call: NA; clone_size: NA; v_call: TRBV7-2; cdr3_nt: TGTGCCAGCAGCCCCACGGGAGAAGAGACCCAGTACTTC; cdr3_aa: CASSPTGEETQYF